This T cell receptor (beta chain) was sequenced in a study of blood T cell repertoires in COVID-19 (dated by TCRdb to the early 2020s). Background on the whole study: Samples from collaborators originated in the United States, Italy and Spain and spanned both the acute and convalescent phases of COVID-19. The material from the prospective study consisted of cDNA or gDNA derived from T cells, B-cell-depleted T cells, or PBMCs. Samples came from the ongoing ImmuneRACE study (first 160 participants) plus 1,254 subjects from 6 global collaborators. Where available, HLA class I and class II types were taken from metadata supplied by the sample provider and were not determined by assay-based typing. Sample metadata almost always included a de-identified subject ID, COVID-19 status, age in years and sex. The dataset comprised deeply sampled blood TCRbeta repertoires from subjects exposed to, actively infected with, or recovered from COVID-19. The repertoires were released in a freely available public database meant as a resource for research on the immune response to SARS-CoV-2. Study-wide findings and limitations: The amount of clinical and demographic metadata varied by source and participant and was provided uncurated.

Collaborating institutions collected whole blood in K2EDTA tubes following their own protocols. Collaborator samples were shipped for TCRbeta analysis as frozen whole blood, isolated PBMCs, or DNA extracted from either sample type. TCRbeta CDR3 regions were amplified from genomic DNA using the immunoSEQ Assay, a bias-controlled multiplex PCR. The authors' analysis ran thus. The number of nucleated cells in each sample was estimated by amplification of reference gene primers within the assay. To quantify the absolute abundance of each unique TCRbeta CDR3 rearrangement, sequence reads were collapsed and filtered. For each sample, productive Simpson clonality was calculated as the square root of Simpson's diversity index across productive rearrangements. TCRdb took this table from immuneACCESS and kept in-frame rearrangements with V and J called. Such tables lack part of the clones; where checked against another copy, unresolved V genes explain under half of the gap, and the rest is unexplained. V and J calls and clone size are those listed in that table; D and trimming were worked out from the DNA. Counted in this sample were around 230,000 clones; 82% of them appeared once. The top ten clonotypes cover around 12% of the sample.

Inclusive of the bounding cysteine and phenylalanine, the CDR3 is 14 residues long. Only the CDR3 DNA stays, 42 bases, in frame from base 1. Sequences MNHNY (CDR1) and SVGAGI (CDR2) are obtained from the germline V gene (reference sequence). After removal of 8 bases from V and 1 base from J, the junction retains 7 bases not matched to a gene. A word on this clone: There is no known antigen for this receptor. One base away there is no much larger clone; base qualities are not given.

This receptor was taken from a woman in her fifties or sixties with active or convalescent COVID-19. Recombination connected TRBV6-6 to TRBJ2-5, with 7 bases matching TRBD2. The sample taken for sequencing was peripheral blood. The DNA is as follows: TGTGCCAGCGAGGTAGCGGGTTTCCAAGAGACCCAGTACTTC. Translated, this is CASEVAGFQETQYF.